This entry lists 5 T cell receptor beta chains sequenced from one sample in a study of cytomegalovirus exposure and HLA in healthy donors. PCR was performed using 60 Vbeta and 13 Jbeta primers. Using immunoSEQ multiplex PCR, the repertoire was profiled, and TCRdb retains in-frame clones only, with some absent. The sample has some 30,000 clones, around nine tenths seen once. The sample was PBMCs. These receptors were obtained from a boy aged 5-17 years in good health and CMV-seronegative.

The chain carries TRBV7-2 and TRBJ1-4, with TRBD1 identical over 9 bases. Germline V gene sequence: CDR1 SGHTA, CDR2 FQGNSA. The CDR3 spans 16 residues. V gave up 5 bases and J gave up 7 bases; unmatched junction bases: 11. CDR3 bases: TGTGCCAGCAGCCGGGACAGGGCTACGAGTAGTGAAAAACTGTTTTTT. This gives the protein CASSRDRATSSEKLFF.

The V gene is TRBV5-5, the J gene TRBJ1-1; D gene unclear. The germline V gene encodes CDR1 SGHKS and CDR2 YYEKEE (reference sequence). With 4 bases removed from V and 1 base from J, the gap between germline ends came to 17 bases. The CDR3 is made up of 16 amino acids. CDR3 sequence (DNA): TGTGCCAGCAGCCTCCAACCGGGAACATCGAACACTGAAGCTTTCTTT. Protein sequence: CASSLQPGTSNTEAFF.

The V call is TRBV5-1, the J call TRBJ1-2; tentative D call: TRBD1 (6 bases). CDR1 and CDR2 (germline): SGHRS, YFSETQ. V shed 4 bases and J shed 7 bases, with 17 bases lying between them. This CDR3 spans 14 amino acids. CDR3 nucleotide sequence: TGCGCCAGCAGCCCTACAGGGAGATTGGGTGGCTACACCTTC. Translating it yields CASSPTGRLGGYTF.

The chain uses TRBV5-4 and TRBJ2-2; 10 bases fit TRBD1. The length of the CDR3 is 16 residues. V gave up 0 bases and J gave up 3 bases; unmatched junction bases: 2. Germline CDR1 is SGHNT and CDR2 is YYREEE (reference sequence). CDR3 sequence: CASSLVDRGHTGELFF. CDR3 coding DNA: TGTGCCAGCAGCTTGGTTGACAGGGGGCACACCGGGGAGCTGTTTTTT. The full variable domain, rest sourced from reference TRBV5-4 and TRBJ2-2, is ETGVTQSPTHLIKTRGQQVTLRCSSQSGHNTVSWYQQALGQGPQFIFQYYREEENGRGNFPPRFSGLQFPNYSSELNVNALELDDSALYLCASSLVDRGHTGELFFGEGSRLTVL.

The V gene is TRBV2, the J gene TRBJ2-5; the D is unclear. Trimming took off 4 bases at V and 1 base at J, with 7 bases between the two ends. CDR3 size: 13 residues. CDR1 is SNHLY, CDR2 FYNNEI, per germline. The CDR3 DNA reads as TGTGCCAGCAGTGCTCAGGTCCAAGAGACCCAGTACTTC. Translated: CASSAQVQETQYF.